This T cell receptor beta chain stems from a study of cytomegalovirus exposure and HLA in healthy donors. V dropped 4 bases and J dropped 5 bases, with 11 bases sitting between them. The CDR3 contains 13 residues. Germline V CDR1 and CDR2: SNHLY, FYNNEI. The PCR ran on 60 Vbeta and 13 Jbeta primers. Data came from immunoSEQ multiplex PCR; TCRdb stores just in-frame clones and leaves some out. The sample has around 150,000 clones; the top ten hold roughly 1.3%. The chain is built from TRBV2 and TRBJ1-1; D ambiguous. The source of this sequence is a woman aged 55-75 years in good health and CMV-seronegative. Specimen: PBMCs. The CDR3 DNA reads TGTGCCAGCAGTGTTACTCCGGGGACTGAAGCTTTCTTT. Protein product: CASSVTPGTEAFF.